The 28 T cell receptor beta chains listed next were all sequenced from one sample in a study of shared clonotypes between healthy human individuals. Here immunoSEQ multiplex PCR was the method, and the copy in TCRdb shows in-frame clones only, minus some. The sample yields hundreds of thousands of clones, around 81% seen once. The sequenced sample consisted of PBMCs. The receptors stem from a woman between 40 and 50 years old in good health. Some clones in this sample may be carry-over from other donors' samples.

V usage is TRBV2 and J usage is TRBJ2-3; TRBD2 matches at 7 bases. This CDR3 contains 15 residues. V lost 11 bases to trimming and J lost 0 bases; unmatched junction nucleotides: 11. Germline V CDR1 and CDR2: SNHLY, FYNNEI. The CDR3 loop is CALRRGRRSTDTQYF. The CDR3 region has the DNA TGTGCCTTACGGCGGGGGAGACGGAGCACAGATACGCAGTATTTT.

This clone showed up just once. Without the conserved terminal phenylalanine or tryptophan, this CDR3 likely stems from a read error. It is unclear where the CDR3 begins or ends on the DNA, so no DNA is shown, and the CDR3 is as TCRdb lists it. V usage is TRBV28 and J usage is TRBJ2-7; the table's D gene call, TRBD2, was not cross checked with the DNA. CDR1 and CDR2 from the germline V gene are MDHEN and SYDVKM. The CDR3 spans 14 amino acids, including both terminal residues. The CDR3 is CASSFRLEESRRYL.

In its sample, this clone was seen once. V gene TRBV19 combines with J gene TRBJ2-3; D unclear. Germline CDR1 reads LNHDA; CDR2 reads SQIVND (reference sequence). V dropped 1 base and J dropped 6 bases, with 14 bases sitting between them. This CDR3 is 15 amino acids long. The CDR3 bases are TGTGCCAGTAGTATAGCGGGTGACCTTGGGGATACGCAGTATTTT. It codes for CASSIAGDLGDTQYF.

V gene TRBV7-9 combines with J gene TRBJ1-1; D not certain. This CDR3 spans 15 amino acids. Germline V gene lookup returns CDR1 SEHNR and CDR2 FQNEAQ (reference sequence). V lost 0 bases, J lost 1 base, and 9 bases lay in between. CDR3 DNA sequence: TGTGCCAGCAGCTTAGCGCGAGGAAGGAACACTGAAGCTTTCTTT. It codes for CASSLARGRNTEAFF.

As to this clone: With a far larger clone one base away, a read error is the likely cause. J is TRBJ1-1 and V is TRBV5-6; 11 positions agree with TRBD1. This CDR3 region has 14 residues. Looked up from germline, CDR1 is SGHDT and CDR2 is YYEEEE. J was trimmed by 4 bases and V by 2 bases; bases with no gene match: 1. The CDR3 DNA follows: TGTGCCAGCAGCTTCGGGACAGGGGGCACTGAAGCTTTCTTT. Its translation: CASSFGTGGTEAFF.

This chain links TRBV6-5 with TRBJ1-5; 8 nucleotides match TRBD1. CDR1 is MNHEY, CDR2 SVGAGI, per germline. J lost 5 bases, V lost 8 bases, and 5 bases had no gene match. The CDR3 is 13 amino acids. CDR3 region: CASSMDRDQPQHF. The CDR3 region has the DNA TGTGCCAGCTCCATGGACAGGGATCAGCCCCAGCATTTT.

The V call is TRBV7-3, the J call TRBJ2-6, with D possibly called TRBD1 or TRBD2 (5 bases each). The germline V and J ends were trimmed by 3 bases and 4 bases, with 7 bases remaining between them. Germline assignment: CDR1 SGHTA and CDR2 FQGTGA. This CDR3 has 14 residues. In DNA form, the CDR3 reads TGTGCCAGCAGCTTGGGGACCGGGGCCAACGTCCTGACTTTC. It encodes CASSLGTGANVLTF. Supplemented by reference TRBV7-3 and TRBJ2-6, the full variable domain reads GAGVSQTPSNKVTEKGKYVELRCDPISGHTALYWYRQSLGQGPEFLIYFQGTGAADDSGLPNDRFFAVRPEGSVSTLKIQRTERGDSAVYLCASSLGTGANVLTFGAGSRLTVL.

A remark on this clone: A read error may explain this, as a much larger clone is one base away. In the same sample, other DNA sequences code for this CDR3. The genes are TRBV5-4 and TRBJ1-1; D ambiguous. The CDR3 has 14 amino acids. Trimming pared 1 base from V and 3 bases from J, leaving 10 bases between. Germline-derived CDR1 and CDR2 are SGHNT and YYREEE (reference sequence). CDR3 in DNA: TGTGCCAGCAGCTTGCAGCTTGGGGACACTGAAGCTTTCTTT. Translating gives CASSLQLGDTEAFF. Full variable domain (outside the CDR3, taken from reference TRBV5-4 and TRBJ1-1): ETGVTQSPTHLIKTRGQQVTLRCSSQSGHNTVSWYQQALGQGPQFIFQYYREEENGRGNFPPRFSGLQFPNYSSELNVNALELDDSALYLCASSLQLGDTEAFFGQGTRLTVV.

This rearrangement joins TRBV10-2 to TRBJ2-7; tentatively, D is TRBD2 (5 bases). Germline V lookup: CDR1 WSHSY, CDR2 SAAADI. Trimming took off 2 bases at V and 3 bases at J, with 11 bases between the two ends. This CDR3 has 14 residues. The DNA for the CDR3 is TGCGCCAGCAGTGAGGGACTTTCCCGCTACGAGCAGTACTTC. It yields the protein CASSEGLSRYEQYF.

A word on this clone: Other DNA variants within this sample encode the same CDR3. The V and J genes are TRBV19 and TRBJ1-2, with TRBD1 matching over 8 bases. The CDR3 extends over 12 amino acids. V shed 5 bases and J 7 bases; nucleotides not matched to a gene: 3. CDR1 is LNHDA and CDR2 is SQIVND in the germline V gene (reference sequence). The CDR3 DNA reads as TGTGCCAGTAGTCAGGGGGCGCGTGGCTACACCTTC. Encoded protein: CASSQGARGYTF.

The rearrangement joins TRBV18 to TRBJ2-4, with D possibly matching TRBD1 (6 bases). Per the germline V gene, CDR1 is KGHSH and CDR2 is LQKENI. This CDR3 contains 17 residues. V lost 4 bases to trimming and J lost 4 bases, with 20 bases between them. The chain's CDR3 is CASSHQGSTDRKNIQYF. The CDR3 region has the DNA TGTGCCAGCTCACACCAGGGGTCAACGGACCGTAAAAACATTCAGTACTTC.

The chain links TRBV28 to TRBJ2-5, with no clear D. Trimming removed 5 bases at V and 5 bases at J, with 18 bases between. The CDR3 covers 15 residues. The V gene's germline CDR1 is MDHEN and CDR2 SYDVKM. DNA for the CDR3: TGTGCCAGCAGTAATCAGCTAGAGACCCGGGAGACCCAGTACTTC. Residues: CASSNQLETRETQYF. Full variable domain (remainder filled in from reference TRBV28 and TRBJ2-5): DVKVTQSSRYLVKRTGEKVFLECVQDMDHENMFWYRQDPGLGLRLIYFSYDVKMKEKGDIPEGYSVSREKKERFSLILESASTNQTSMYLCASSNQLETRETQYFGPGTRLLVL.

The gene calls are TRBV2 and TRBJ1-1, with TRBD1 as a possible D gene (5 bases). The CDR3 is 14 residues long. Trimming took 5 bases from V and 4 from J, leaving 14 bases between them. Germline-derived CDR1 and CDR2 are SNHLY and FYNNEI. The CDR3 nucleotides read TGTGCCAGCAGTACAGAGTCAGGGCGCACTGAAGCTTTCTTT. It translates to CASSTESGRTEAFF.

This clone was detected only once. V is TRBV28 and J is TRBJ1-5, with TRBD1 matching 7 bases. This CDR3 contains 17 residues. V shed 6 bases and J 0 bases; nucleotides not matched to a gene: 11. The germline gives CDR1 MDHEN, CDR2 SYDVKM. CDR3 in amino acids: CASRGNREGASNQPQHF. CDR3 DNA: TGTGCCAGCAGGGGTAACAGGGAGGGGGCTAGCAATCAGCCCCAGCATTTT.

The V and J genes are TRBV4-2 and TRBJ2-3; D unresolved. The CDR3 covers 13 residues. Trimming shortened V by 2 bases and J by 4 bases, and 7 bases separated the two germline ends. Per the germline V gene, CDR1 is LGHNA and CDR2 is YNFKEQ. The CDR3 loop is CASSQHASDTQYF. CDR3 sequence (DNA): TGTGCCAGCAGCCAACATGCATCAGATACGCAGTATTTT.

The J gene is TRBJ1-2, the V gene TRBV19, with 7 nucleotides matching TRBD1. The CDR3 runs 17 residues. Germline trimming cut 3 bases from V and 4 bases from J; bases unmatched to any gene: 14. From germline, CDR1 is LNHDA and CDR2 SQIVND (reference sequence). The CDR3 protein is CASSIPLRTGEIYGYTF. The CDR3 DNA sequence: TGTGCCAGTAGTATTCCCCTTCGGACAGGAGAAATCTATGGCTACACCTTC.

The chain combines TRBV5-1 with TRBJ2-5; D assignment may be TRBD1 or TRBD2 (5 bases each). Between the trimmed V and J ends, which lost 4 bases and 1 base, there was a span of 14 bases. There are 15 residues in the CDR3. In germline, CDR1 is SGHRS, CDR2 YFSETQ. CDR3 in amino acids: CASSLLGTAQETQYF. For the CDR3, the DNA is TGCGCCAGCAGCCTGTTGGGGACGGCCCAAGAGACCCAGTACTTC.

The rearrangement uses TRBV10-3 and TRBJ1-4, with TRBD1 matching 8 bases. The germline CDR1 and CDR2 sequences are ENHRY and SYGVKD. V lost 2 bases and J lost 8; bases outside the gene matches: 4. CDR3 length: 14 residues. CDR3 bases: TGTGCCATCAGTGAGAGGGGACAGGCCGAAAAACTGTTTTTT. This translates into CAISERGQAEKLFF.

The genes are TRBV29-1 and TRBJ2-1; D not certain. V lost 4 bases, J lost 3 bases, and 10 bases lay in between. The CDR3 sequence is 13 residues long. Germline CDR1 reads SQVTM; CDR2 reads ANQGSEA. The CDR3 DNA is TGCAGCGTTGCCATCGGTCGCTACAATGAGCAGTTCTTC. This encodes CSVAIGRYNEQFF.

The J gene is TRBJ1-2, the V gene TRBV4-3, with a tentative D call TRBD1 (5 bases). With 2 bases removed from V and 0 bases from J, the gap between germline ends came to 10 bases. The CDR3 runs 15 residues. Germline V lookup: CDR1 LGHNA, CDR2 YSLEER. The CDR3 here is CASSQYRLPNYGYTF. The CDR3 DNA is TGCGCCAGCAGCCAATACAGGCTGCCTAACTATGGCTACACCTTC.

This rearrangement joins TRBV9 to TRBJ2-1; 7 nucleotides agree with TRBD2. Germline V gives CDR1 SGDLS, CDR2 YYNGEE. This CDR3 has 15 amino acids. The V segment lost 3 bases and the J segment 4 bases; nucleotides outside the gene matches: 7. The CDR3 DNA is TGTGCCAGCAGCGCTAGCGGTCGTACTTACAATGAGCAGTTCTTC. As protein: CASSASGRTYNEQFF.

This chain connects TRBV28 to TRBJ2-7; no clear D. The CDR3 sequence is 11 residues long. The V gene lost 6 bases and the J gene lost 6 bases, with 9 bases spanning the gap. From germline, CDR1 is MDHEN and CDR2 SYDVKM. DNA for the CDR3: TGTGCCAGCAGGACCGCAGTCGAGCAGTACTTC. Residues: CASRTAVEQYF.

V gene TRBV18 combines with J gene TRBJ1-2, with 8 bases that match TRBD1. Germline CDR1 KGHSH, CDR2 LQKENI. The CDR3 is 15 amino acids. With V trimmed by 3 bases and J by 4 bases, 7 bases remained unmatched. The CDR3 reads CASSPRTGTCYGYTF. The CDR3 DNA reads as TGTGCCAGCTCACCTCGGACAGGGACTTGCTATGGCTACACCTTC. Supplemented by reference TRBV18 and TRBJ1-2, the full variable domain reads NAGVMQNPRHLVRRRGQEARLRCSPMKGHSHVYWYRQLPEEGLKFMVYLQKENIIDESGMPKERFSAEFPKEGPSILRIQQVVRGDSAAYFCASSPRTGTCYGYTFGSGTRLTVV.

This clone was recorded a few times. The chain joins TRBV5-1 to TRBJ1-1; no clear D. The CDR3 is made up of 14 amino acids. The V end was cut by 6 bases, the J end by 3 bases, with 15 bases between. Germline CDR1 SGHRS, CDR2 YFSETQ. The chain's CDR3 is CASNQGAADTEAFF. CDR3 sequence (DNA): TGCGCCAGCAACCAAGGAGCAGCGGACACTGAAGCTTTCTTT.

This sequence joins TRBV5-5 and TRBJ2-1; D unresolved. V lost 1 base to trimming and J lost 0 bases, with 8 bases between them. The CDR3 runs 15 residues. The germline V gene encodes CDR1 SGHKS and CDR2 YYEKEE (reference sequence). This chain's CDR3 is CASSLTWGSYNEQFF. The CDR3 DNA reads TGTGCCAGCAGCTTGACGTGGGGCTCCTACAATGAGCAGTTCTTC.

This clone was detected a few times. V and J are TRBV11-2 and TRBJ2-1; D is possibly TRBD1 (6 bases). This CDR3 is 14 amino acids long. Per the germline V gene, CDR1 is SGHAT and CDR2 is FQNNGV. The V and J ends lost 0 bases and 8 bases respectively, with 11 bases between them. Written as DNA, the CDR3 is TGTGCCAGCAGCTTAGATCAGGGGTGGGATGAGCAGTTCTTC. Protein sequence: CASSLDQGWDEQFF.

Details on this clone: This sequence may be a read error, since a much larger clone differs from it by one base. The V and J genes are TRBV25-1 and TRBJ2-2; no reliable D call. Trimming left V 5 bases short and J 6 bases short, with 4 bases between. The CDR3 loop spans 11 amino acids. Germline-derived CDR1 and CDR2 are MGHDK and SYGVNS. CDR3 DNA: TGTGCCAGCAGTCAGGCCGGGGAGCTGTTTTTT. This gives the protein CASSQAGELFF.

V usage is TRBV28 and J usage is TRBJ2-1; 7 bases are a match to TRBD1. In germline, CDR1 is MDHEN, CDR2 SYDVKM. There are 14 residues in the CDR3. J was trimmed by 7 bases and V by 4 bases; bases with no gene match: 7. The DNA for the CDR3 is TGTGCCAGCAGTTCGACAGGGTCCCTGAATGAGCAGTTCTTC. Its translation: CASSSTGSLNEQFF.